This TCR beta chain was recovered during a study of shared clonotypes between healthy human individuals. The CDR3 loop spans 15 amino acids. In germline, CDR1 is SGHVS, CDR2 FNYEAQ. V lost 2 bases to trimming and J lost 1 base, with 8 bases between them. Some clones are missing from TCRdb's copy, which holds only in-frame ones; the method was immunoSEQ multiplex PCR. This sample carries about 600,000 clones, 97% of them seen once, and the ten largest clones take roughly 0.05%. The V and J genes are TRBV7-6 and TRBJ2-2; a weak D match, TRBD2 (5 bases). The TCR originated in a woman aged 30 to 39 in good health. The sequenced sample was naive CD4+ T cells sorted from blood. As to subset: CD45RA+ positively selected. CDR3 loop: CASSLWEQNTGELFF. CDR3 coding DNA: TGTGCCAGCAGCTTATGGGAGCAGAACACCGGGGAGCTGTTTTTT.